This TCR beta chain is from a study of CD8 T cells in ankylosing spondylitis (dated 2017 in TCRdb). Context from the whole study: T cell receptor beta repertoires were profiled in healthy donors and ankylosing spondylitis patients so that disease-linked TCR variants could be found. The whole study cohort included 95 to 130 healthy donors and about two dozen ankylosing spondylitis patients. Peripheral blood samples were taken, and synovial fluid was additionally collected from ankylosing spondylitis patients.

This clonotype was observed a handful of times. Its recognized antigen is unknown. Qualities for individual bases were not recorded, and no much larger clone is one base off. V trim: 6 bases; J trim: 2 bases; unmatched bases: 4. Counted from cysteine to phenylalanine, this CDR3 has 14 amino acids. Only CDR3 DNA remains: 42 bases, in frame from the first base. The research as a whole found: The disease-linked clones were reported as significantly enriched in matched synovial fluid samples from ankylosing spondylitis patients. Blood from ankylosing spondylitis patients appeared to be characterized by a TCR beta motif composed of about 8 highly homologous amino acid variants. A CD8+ phenotype was shown by the disease-linked clones, which were found at relatively low frequencies in peripheral blood. Some motif variants were previously reported in synovial fluid and blood of reactive arthritis patients, suggesting common disease-initiation mechanisms.

The run used an Illumina MiSeq. Quantitative 5'-RACE with molecular barcodes was used to prepare TCR beta libraries. For the original study's pipeline: A new computational method, built on a probabilistic model of VDJ rearrangement, was used to identify disease-linked TCR variants. Using fastp at Q25 and MiXCR, TCRdb reprocessed the public reads and kept productive beta chains. CDR3 protein sequences are deduplicated, and each keeps its most common genes and DNA. The V and J calls reflect TCRdb's pipeline rather than the authors' work. Across this sample there are 25,000 or so distinct CDR3 sequences, with 7.9% seen only once. The ten largest account for around 30% of the sample.

The TCR comes from a male donor with ankylosing spondylitis or in good health (not recorded which). This receptor chain uses TRBV12-3 or TRBV12-4 and TRBJ1-1, and TRBD1 matches 9 of the central bases. The sample was blood. The bases read TGTGCCAGCAGCGCGACAGGGGGAAACACTGAAGCTTTCTTT. This sequence encodes CASSATGGNTEAFF.